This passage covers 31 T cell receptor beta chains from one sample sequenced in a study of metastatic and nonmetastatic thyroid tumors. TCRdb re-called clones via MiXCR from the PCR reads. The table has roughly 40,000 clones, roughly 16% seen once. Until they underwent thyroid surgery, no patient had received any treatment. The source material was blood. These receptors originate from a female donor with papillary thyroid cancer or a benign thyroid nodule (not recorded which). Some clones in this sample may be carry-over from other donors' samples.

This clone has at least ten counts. The CDR3 spells CASSPGRLSGNTIYF. The CDR3 bases are TGTGCCAGCAGCCCGGGACGCCTCTCTGGAAACACCATATATTTT. V and J are TRBV12-3 or TRBV12-4 and TRBJ1-3, with D tentatively TRBD1 (5 bases). V lost 6 bases and J 0 bases, leaving 12 bases between the germline ends. This CDR3 region has 15 residues.

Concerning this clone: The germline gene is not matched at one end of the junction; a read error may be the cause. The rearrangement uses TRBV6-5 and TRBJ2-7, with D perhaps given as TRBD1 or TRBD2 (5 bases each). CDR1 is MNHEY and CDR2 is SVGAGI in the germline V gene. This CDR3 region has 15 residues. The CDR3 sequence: CAISYSSGRGFEQYF. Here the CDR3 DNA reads TGTGCCATCAGTTACTCCTCGGGGCGTGGGTTCGAGCAGTACTTC.

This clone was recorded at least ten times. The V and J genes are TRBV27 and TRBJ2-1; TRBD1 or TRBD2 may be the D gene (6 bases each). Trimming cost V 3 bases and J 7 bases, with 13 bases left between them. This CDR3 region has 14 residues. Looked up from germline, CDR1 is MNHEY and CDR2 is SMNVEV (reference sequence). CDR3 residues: CASSFSGGGNEQFF. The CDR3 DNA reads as TGTGCCAGCAGTTTTAGCGGAGGGGGGAATGAGCAGTTCTTC.

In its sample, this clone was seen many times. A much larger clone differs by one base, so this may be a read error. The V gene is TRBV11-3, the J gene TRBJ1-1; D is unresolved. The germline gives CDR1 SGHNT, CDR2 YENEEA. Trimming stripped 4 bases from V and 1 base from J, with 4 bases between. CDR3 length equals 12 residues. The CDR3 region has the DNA TGTGCCAGCAGCTCAGGGAACACTGAAGCTTTCTTT. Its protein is CASSSGNTEAFF.

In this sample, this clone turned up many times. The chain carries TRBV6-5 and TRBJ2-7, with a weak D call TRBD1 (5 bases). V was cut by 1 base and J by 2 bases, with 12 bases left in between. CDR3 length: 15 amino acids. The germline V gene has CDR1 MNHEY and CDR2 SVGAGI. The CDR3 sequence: CASSYWQGKAYEQYF. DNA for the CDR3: TGTGCCAGCAGTTACTGGCAGGGCAAGGCCTACGAGCAGTACTTC.

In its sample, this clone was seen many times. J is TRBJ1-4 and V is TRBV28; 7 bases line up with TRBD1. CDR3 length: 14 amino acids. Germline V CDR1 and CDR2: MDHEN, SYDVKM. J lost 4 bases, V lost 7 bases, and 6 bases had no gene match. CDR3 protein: CASNNRGNNEKLFF. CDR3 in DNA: TGTGCCAGCAATAACAGGGGCAATAATGAAAAACTGTTTTTT.

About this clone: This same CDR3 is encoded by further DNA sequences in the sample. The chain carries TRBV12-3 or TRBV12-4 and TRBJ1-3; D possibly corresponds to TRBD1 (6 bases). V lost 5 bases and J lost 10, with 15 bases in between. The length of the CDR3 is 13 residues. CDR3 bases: TGTGCCAGCAGTCTTGCTGGGGGGCGGACCATATATTTT. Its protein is CASSLAGGRTIYF.

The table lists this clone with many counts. CDR3 sequence (DNA): TGTGCCAGCAGCCCCGGGACAGGGGTTGGTCAGCCCCAGCATTTT. Protein product: CASSPGTGVGQPQHF. This chain links TRBV11-1 with TRBJ1-5; 10 bases line up with TRBD1. In germline, CDR1 is SGHAT, CDR2 FQDESV (reference sequence). The CDR3 has 15 residues. V gave up 5 bases and J gave up 6 bases; unmatched junction bases: 7.

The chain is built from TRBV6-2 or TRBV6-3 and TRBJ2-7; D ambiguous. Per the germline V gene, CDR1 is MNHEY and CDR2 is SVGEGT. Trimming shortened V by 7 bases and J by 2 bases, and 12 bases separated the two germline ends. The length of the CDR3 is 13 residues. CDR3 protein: CASTYDATYEQYF. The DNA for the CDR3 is TGTGCCAGCACCTACGACGCAACCTACGAGCAGTACTTC.

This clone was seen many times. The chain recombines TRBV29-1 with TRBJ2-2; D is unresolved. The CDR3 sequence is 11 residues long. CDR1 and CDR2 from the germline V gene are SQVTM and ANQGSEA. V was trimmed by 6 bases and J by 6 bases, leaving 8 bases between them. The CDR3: CSVLGSGELFF. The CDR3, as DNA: TGCAGCGTCCTAGGGTCCGGGGAGCTGTTTTTT.

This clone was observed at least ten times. Written as DNA, the CDR3 is TGTGCCAGCAGTTGGGGCCTTAATGAAAAACTGTTTTTT. It encodes CASSWGLNEKLFF. V is TRBV28 and J is TRBJ1-4, with TRBD1 as a possible D gene (5 bases). CDR1 MDHEN and CDR2 SYDVKM come from the germline V gene. Trimming pared 4 bases from V and 4 bases from J, leaving 7 bases between. The CDR3 has 13 amino acids.

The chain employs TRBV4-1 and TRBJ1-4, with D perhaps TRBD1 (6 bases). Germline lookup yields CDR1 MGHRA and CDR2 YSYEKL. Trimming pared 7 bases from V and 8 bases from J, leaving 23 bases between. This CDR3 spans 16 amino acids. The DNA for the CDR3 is TGCGCCAGCATCCTCAAGGAAGGAAGGGGGTGGGAAAAACTGTTTTTT. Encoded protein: CASILKEGRGWEKLFF.

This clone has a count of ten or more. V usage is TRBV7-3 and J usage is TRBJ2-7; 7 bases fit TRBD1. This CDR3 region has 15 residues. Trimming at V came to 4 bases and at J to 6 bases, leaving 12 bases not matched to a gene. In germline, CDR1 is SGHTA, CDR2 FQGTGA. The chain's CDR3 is CASSSGGKLDFEQYF. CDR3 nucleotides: TGTGCCAGCAGCTCAGGGGGTAAATTGGACTTCGAGCAGTACTTC.

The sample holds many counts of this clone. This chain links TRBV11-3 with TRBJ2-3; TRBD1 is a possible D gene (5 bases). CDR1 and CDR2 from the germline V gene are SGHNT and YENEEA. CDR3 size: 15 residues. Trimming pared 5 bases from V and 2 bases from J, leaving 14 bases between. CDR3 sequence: CASSVQGGTTDTQYF. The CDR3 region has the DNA TGTGCCAGCAGCGTTCAGGGCGGTACCACAGATACGCAGTATTTT. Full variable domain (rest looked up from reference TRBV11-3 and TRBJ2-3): EAGVVQSPRYKIIEKKQPVAFWCNPISGHNTLYWYLQNLGQGPELLIRYENEEAVDDSQLPKDRFSAERLKGVDSTLKIQPAELGDSAVYLCASSVQGGTTDTQYFGPGTRLTVL.

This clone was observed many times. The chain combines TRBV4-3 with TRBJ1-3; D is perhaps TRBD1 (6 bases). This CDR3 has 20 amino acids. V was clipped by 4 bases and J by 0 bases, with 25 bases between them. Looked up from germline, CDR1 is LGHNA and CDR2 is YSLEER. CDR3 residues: CASSPAGGANPRDSGNTIYF. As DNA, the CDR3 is TGCGCCAGCAGCCCCGCGGGGGGGGCTAACCCCCGCGACTCTGGAAACACCATATATTTT.

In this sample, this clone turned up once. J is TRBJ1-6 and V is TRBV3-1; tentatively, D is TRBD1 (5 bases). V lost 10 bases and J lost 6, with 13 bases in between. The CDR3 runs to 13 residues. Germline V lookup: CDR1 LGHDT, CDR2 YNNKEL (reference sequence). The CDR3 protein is CANIQGSNSPLHF. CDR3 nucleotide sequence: TGTGCCAACATCCAGGGCAGTAATTCACCCCTCCACTTT.

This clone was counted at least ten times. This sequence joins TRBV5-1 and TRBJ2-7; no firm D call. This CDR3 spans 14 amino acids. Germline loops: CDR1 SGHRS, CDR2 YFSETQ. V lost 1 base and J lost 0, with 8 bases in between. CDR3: CASSLSESSYEQYF. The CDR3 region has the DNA TGCGCCAGCAGCTTGTCAGAATCCTCCTACGAGCAGTACTTC.

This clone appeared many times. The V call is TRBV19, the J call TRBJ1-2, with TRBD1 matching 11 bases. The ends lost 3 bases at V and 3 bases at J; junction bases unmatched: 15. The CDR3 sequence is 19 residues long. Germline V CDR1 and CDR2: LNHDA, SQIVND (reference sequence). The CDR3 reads CASSMVGQGALGGHYGYTF. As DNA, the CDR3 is TGTGCCAGTAGTATGGTTGGACAGGGGGCACTCGGGGGGCACTATGGCTACACCTTC.

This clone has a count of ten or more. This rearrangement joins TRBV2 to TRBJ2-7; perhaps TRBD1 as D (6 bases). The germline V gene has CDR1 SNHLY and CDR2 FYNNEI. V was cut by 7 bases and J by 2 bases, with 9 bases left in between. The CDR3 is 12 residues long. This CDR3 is CASMTGAYEQYF. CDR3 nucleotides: TGTGCCAGCATGACAGGAGCCTACGAGCAGTACTTC.

CDR3 nucleotide sequence: TGTGCCAGCAGTCAACAGGGGAACACTGAAGCTTTCTTT. Translated: CASSQQGNTEAFF. V is TRBV11-2 and J is TRBJ1-1, with TRBD1 as a possible D gene (6 bases). This CDR3 is 13 amino acids long. CDR1 is SGHAT, CDR2 FQNNGV, per germline. Between the trimmed V and J ends, which lost 6 bases and 1 base, there was a span of 9 bases.

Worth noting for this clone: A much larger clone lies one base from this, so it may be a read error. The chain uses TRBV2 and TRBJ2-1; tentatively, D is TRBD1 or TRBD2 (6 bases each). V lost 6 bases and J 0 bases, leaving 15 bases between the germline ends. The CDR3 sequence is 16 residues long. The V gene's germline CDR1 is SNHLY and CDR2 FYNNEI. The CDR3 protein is CASSARGEGSYNEQFF. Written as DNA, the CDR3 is TGTGCCAGCAGCGCTAGGGGGGAAGGCTCCTACAATGAGCAGTTCTTC.

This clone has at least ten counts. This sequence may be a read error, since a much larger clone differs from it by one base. The CDR3 DNA reads as TGTGCCAGCAGTGCCCGGACAGGAACTAATAGCAATCAGCCCCAGCATTTT. Translating it yields CASSARTGTNSNQPQHF. This chain joins TRBV6-1 and TRBJ1-5; the match to TRBD1 covers 7 bases. Germline CDR1 MNHNS, CDR2 SASEGT. With 4 bases clipped from V and 0 bases from J, the junction kept 9 bases outside the gene matches. This CDR3 region has 17 residues.

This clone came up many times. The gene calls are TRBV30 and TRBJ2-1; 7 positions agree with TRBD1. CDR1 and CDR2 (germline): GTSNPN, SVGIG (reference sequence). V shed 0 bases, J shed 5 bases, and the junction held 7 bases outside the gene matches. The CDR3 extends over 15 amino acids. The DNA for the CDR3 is TGTGCCTGGAGTGTAGGGGGACAGATCCACAATGAGCAGTTCTTC. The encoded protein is CAWSVGGQIHNEQFF.

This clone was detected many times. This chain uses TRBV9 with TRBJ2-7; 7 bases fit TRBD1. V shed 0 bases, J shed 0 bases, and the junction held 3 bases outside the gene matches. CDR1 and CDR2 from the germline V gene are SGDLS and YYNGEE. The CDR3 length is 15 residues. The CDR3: CASSVGQGVSYEQYF. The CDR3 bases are TGTGCCAGCAGCGTAGGTCAGGGGGTCTCCTACGAGCAGTACTTC.

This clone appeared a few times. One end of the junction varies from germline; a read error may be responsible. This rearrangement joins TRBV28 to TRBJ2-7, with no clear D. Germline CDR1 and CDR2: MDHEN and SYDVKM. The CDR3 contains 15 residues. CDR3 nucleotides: TGTGCCAGCAGTTTGGTGAGTGGGCACTCCTACGAGCGGTACTTC. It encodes CASSLVSGHSYERYF.

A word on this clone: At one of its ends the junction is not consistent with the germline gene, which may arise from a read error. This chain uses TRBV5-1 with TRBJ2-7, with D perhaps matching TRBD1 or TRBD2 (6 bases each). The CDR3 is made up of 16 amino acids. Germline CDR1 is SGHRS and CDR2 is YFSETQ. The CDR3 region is CASSLFLQGGSNEQYF. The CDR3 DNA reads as TGCGCCAGCAGCTTATTTCTACAGGGAGGCTCCAACGAGCAGTACTTC.

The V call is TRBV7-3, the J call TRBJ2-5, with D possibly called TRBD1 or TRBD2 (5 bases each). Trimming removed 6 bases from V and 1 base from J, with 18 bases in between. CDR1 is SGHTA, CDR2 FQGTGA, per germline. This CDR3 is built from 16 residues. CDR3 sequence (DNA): TGTGCCAGCAGTTTGGGGGTAGCGTGTGTCCAAGAGACCCAGTACTTC. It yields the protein CASSLGVACVQETQYF.

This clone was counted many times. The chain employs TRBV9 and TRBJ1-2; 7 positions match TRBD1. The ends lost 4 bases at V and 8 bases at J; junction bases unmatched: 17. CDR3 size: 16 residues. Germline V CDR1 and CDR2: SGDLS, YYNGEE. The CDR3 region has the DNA TGTGCCAGCAGCCCGGGAGGGACAGCTAACTATGGCGGCTACACCTTC. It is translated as CASSPGGTANYGGYTF.

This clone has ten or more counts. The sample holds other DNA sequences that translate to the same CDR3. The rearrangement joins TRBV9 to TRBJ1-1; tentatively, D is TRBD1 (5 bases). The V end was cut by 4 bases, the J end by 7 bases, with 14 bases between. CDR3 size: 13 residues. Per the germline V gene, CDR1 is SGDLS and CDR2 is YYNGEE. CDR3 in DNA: TGTGCCAGCAGCTCGGGGCCCGAACTTGAAGCTTTCTTT. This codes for CASSSGPELEAFF.

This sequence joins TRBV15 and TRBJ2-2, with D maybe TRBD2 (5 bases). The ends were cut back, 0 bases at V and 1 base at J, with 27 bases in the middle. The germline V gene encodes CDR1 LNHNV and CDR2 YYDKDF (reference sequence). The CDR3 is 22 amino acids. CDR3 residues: CATSRERPSAGAVGLNTGELFF. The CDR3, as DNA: TGTGCCACCAGCAGAGAGCGGCCCTCGGCAGGAGCGGTGGGCTTGAACACCGGGGAGCTGTTTTTT.

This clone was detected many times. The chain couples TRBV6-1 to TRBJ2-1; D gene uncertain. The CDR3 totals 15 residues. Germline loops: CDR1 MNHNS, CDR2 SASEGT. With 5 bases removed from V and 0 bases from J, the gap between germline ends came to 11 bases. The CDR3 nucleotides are TGTGCCAGCAGTCCCGACTCGAACTCCTACAATGAGCAGTTCTTC. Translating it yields CASSPDSNSYNEQFF.